One and the same sample provided the 5 T cell receptor beta chains below, sequenced in a study of T-cell reconstitution after alpha-beta-depleted transplantation in children. Unique molecular identifiers were incorporated when the TCRbeta library was constructed. MiXCR, run by TCRdb on the PCR reads, gives a single entry per CDR3 protein. The sample shows approximately 230,000 distinct CDR3 sequences, roughly 23% of them seen only once. Sequencing was performed on PBMCs, taken before TCRalphabeta/CD19-depleted stem cell transplant. The receptor set was obtained from a girl aged 2 to 9 with Fanconi anemia, due to receive a stem cell transplant.

This clonotype appeared once. The J gene is TRBJ1-1, the V gene TRBV2; D is unresolved. Trimming pared 0 bases from V and 11 bases from J, leaving 13 bases between. Germline V CDR1 and CDR2: SNHLY, FYNNEI. There are 13 residues in the CDR3. In DNA form, the CDR3 reads TGTGCCAGCAGTGAAGCACAGCTCCTAAGGGCTTTCTTT. Translating gives CASSEAQLLRAFF.

The gene calls are TRBV7-3 and TRBJ2-7; D not certain. From germline, CDR1 is SGHTA and CDR2 FQGTGA. V was clipped by 5 bases and J by 0 bases, with 11 bases between them. This CDR3 region has 14 residues. Here the CDR3 reads CASSPDPFSYEQYF. Here the CDR3 DNA reads TGTGCCAGCAGCCCGGACCCCTTCTCCTACGAGCAGTACTTC.

Here the CDR3 reads CASSDRAGALYEQYF. CDR3 DNA sequence: TGTGCCAGCAGTGATCGTGCGGGAGCTCTCTACGAGCAGTACTTC. The chain combines TRBV25-1 with TRBJ2-7; the match to TRBD2 covers 7 bases. The CDR3 spans 15 residues. Per the germline V gene, CDR1 is MGHDK and CDR2 is SYGVNS. The J segment lost 3 bases and the V segment lost 3 bases, leaving 8 bases of the junction unmatched.

In this sample, this clonotype turned up a few times. V and J are TRBV15 and TRBJ1-2, with 8 positions matching TRBD1. V was pared by 1 base and J by 8 bases, with 15 bases of the junction left unmatched. The CDR3 consists of 17 residues. Germline V gene sequence: CDR1 LNHNV, CDR2 YYDKDF (reference sequence). CDR3 loop: CATSRVPPDRGLEGYTF. The CDR3, as DNA: TGTGCCACCAGCAGAGTCCCCCCCGACAGGGGCTTAGAAGGCTACACCTTC.

V is TRBV18 and J is TRBJ1-1, with D unclear. Germline CDR1 and CDR2: KGHSH and LQKENI. The CDR3 has 11 amino acids. The germline V and J ends were trimmed by 2 bases and 7 bases, with 5 bases remaining between them. CDR3: CASSPANEAFF. The CDR3 DNA sequence: TGTGCCAGCTCACCAGCAAATGAAGCTTTCTTT. The full variable domain, completed using reference TRBV18 and TRBJ1-1, is NAGVMQNPRHLVRRRGQEARLRCSPMKGHSHVYWYRQLPEEGLKFMVYLQKENIIDESGMPKERFSAEFPKEGPSILRIQQVVRGDSAAYFCASSPANEAFFGQGTRLTVV.